Sequencing of this TCR beta chain was carried out in a study of Graves' ophthalmopathy and Graves' hyperthyroidism. The germline V gene has CDR1 SGHAT and CDR2 FQNNGV. Trimming removed 2 bases at V and 0 bases at J, with 8 bases between. The CDR3 loop spans 14 amino acids. From RNA, the CDR3 regions of TCR beta chains were amplified and sequenced. HTBI primers served in a first-round RT-PCR, which a second-round multiplex PCR followed. MiXCR was run by TCRdb on the multiplex PCR reads, yielding one entry per CDR3 protein. The sample shows fewer than 250,000 distinct CDR3 sequences, 25% to 30% of them seen only once.

The chain uses TRBV11-2 and TRBJ2-7; unclear D gene. The clonotype was recovered from a man aged 45-65 years with Graves' ophthalmopathy. The sequencing input was peripheral blood. The CDR3 region is CASSLWEGSYEQYF. In DNA form, the CDR3 reads TGTGCCAGCAGCTTATGGGAAGGCTCCTACGAGCAGTACTTC.